This T cell receptor (beta chain) was obtained from a study of response to subunit inactivated influenza vaccine. Findings of the study overall: With each seasonal influenza vaccination, the authors suggested, few new T cells are recruited.

Trimming took 1 base from V and 6 from J, leaving 9 bases between them. This CDR3 is built from 13 residues. CDR1 and CDR2 (germline): SNHLY, FYNNEI. This clonotype showed up just a few times. What it binds is unknown. TCRdb ran MiXCR on the RT-PCR reads and lists one entry per CDR3 protein. The table includes 750,000 to 850,000 distinct CDR3 sequences, roughly 18% detected once. The sequencing used PBMCs from blood, collected less than 6 days after vaccination. The TCR sequence derives from a middle-aged man who received an inactivated influenza vaccine. The genes are TRBV2 and TRBJ1-2; D remains ambiguous. The CDR3 sequence: CASSEDRLDGYTF. The CDR3 DNA follows: TGTGCCAGCAGTGAAGATCGGCTCGATGGCTACACCTTC.